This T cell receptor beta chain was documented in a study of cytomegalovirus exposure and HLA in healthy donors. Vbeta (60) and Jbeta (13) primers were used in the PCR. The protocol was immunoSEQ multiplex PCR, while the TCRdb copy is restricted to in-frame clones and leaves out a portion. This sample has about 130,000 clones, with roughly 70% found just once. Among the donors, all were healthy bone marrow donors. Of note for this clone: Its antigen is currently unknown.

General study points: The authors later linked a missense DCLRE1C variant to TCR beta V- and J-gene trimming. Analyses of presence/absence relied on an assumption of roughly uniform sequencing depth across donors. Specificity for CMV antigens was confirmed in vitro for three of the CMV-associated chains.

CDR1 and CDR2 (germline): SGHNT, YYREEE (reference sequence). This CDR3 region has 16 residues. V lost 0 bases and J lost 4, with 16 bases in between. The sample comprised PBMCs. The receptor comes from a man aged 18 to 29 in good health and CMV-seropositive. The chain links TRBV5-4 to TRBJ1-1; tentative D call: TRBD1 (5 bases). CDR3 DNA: TGTGCCAGCAGCTTGGCAGGGCAGGGAGGCAGCACTGAAGCTTTCTTT. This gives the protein CASSLAGQGGSTEAFF.